This entry lists 18 T cell receptor beta chains sequenced from one sample in a study of shared clonotypes between healthy human individuals. Profiling relied on immunoSEQ multiplex PCR, and the TCRdb table lists in-frame clones only, not all of them. The sample comprises some 900,000 clones, 70% to 85% of which are singletons, and approximately 1.5% rests with the top ten. The specimen was memory CD4+ T cells sorted from blood. Regarding subset: CD45RA-negative fraction. These TCRs come from a man aged 18-30 years in good health.

The rearrangement uses TRBV11-2 and TRBJ2-4; D gene ambiguous. The V end lost 1 base, the J end lost 5 bases, and 6 bases lay between the germline ends. Germline CDR1 is SGHAT and CDR2 is FQNNGV. This CDR3 has 13 residues. CDR3 nucleotides: TGTGCCAGCAGCTTAGGATCAGAAAACATTCAGTACTTC. The encoded protein is CASSLGSENIQYF.

The chain recombines TRBV28 with TRBJ2-7; 9 positions agree with TRBD1. CDR1 is MDHEN and CDR2 is SYDVKM in the germline V gene. There are 15 residues in the CDR3. The V and J ends lost 4 bases and 4 bases, in that order; junction bases with no gene match: 8. This CDR3 is CASSSGQGFRYEQYF. CDR3 sequence (DNA): TGTGCCAGCAGTTCAGGACAGGGGTTTCGGTACGAGCAGTACTTC. Full variable domain (remainder filled in from reference TRBV28 and TRBJ2-7): DVKVTQSSRYLVKRTGEKVFLECVQDMDHENMFWYRQDPGLGLRLIYFSYDVKMKEKGDIPEGYSVSREKKERFSLILESASTNQTSMYLCASSSGQGFRYEQYFGPGTRLTVT.

CDR3 coding DNA: TGTGCCAGTACCGAGACAGGGTCAGGCCAAGAGACCCAGTACTTC. Protein product: CASTETGSGQETQYF. V gene TRBV19 combines with J gene TRBJ2-5; 7 bases agree with TRBD1. The V segment lost 7 bases and the J segment 1 base; nucleotides outside the gene matches: 9. CDR1 LNHDA and CDR2 SQIVND come from the germline V gene (reference sequence). CDR3 length: 15 amino acids.

V is TRBV7-3 and J is TRBJ1-1; 7 nucleotides agree with TRBD1. The V gene end was trimmed by 4 bases and the J gene end by 2 bases; junction bases not matched to a gene: 10. This CDR3 spans 16 amino acids. CDR1 is SGHTA and CDR2 is FQGTGA in the germline V gene. The CDR3 nucleotides read TGTGCCAGCAGCTCGGATGGTGGGACAGCTAACACTGAAGCTTTCTTT. This sequence encodes CASSSDGGTANTEAFF.

V is TRBV19 and J is TRBJ1-5, with D possibly being TRBD1 (6 bases). This CDR3 has 15 amino acids. Germline loops: CDR1 LNHDA, CDR2 SQIVND (reference sequence). Trimming cost V 7 bases and J 0 bases, with 13 bases left between them. The CDR3: CASTARTVSNQPQHF. The CDR3 region has the DNA TGTGCCAGTACCGCGAGGACAGTTAGCAATCAGCCCCAGCATTTT.

This clone occurred a few times. The rearrangement uses TRBV19 and TRBJ1-5, with D uncertain. Trimming cost V 6 bases and J 5 bases, with 8 bases left between them. CDR1 is LNHDA and CDR2 is SQIVND in the germline V gene (reference sequence). The CDR3 runs to 12 residues. The DNA of the CDR3 is TGTGCCAGTAGCCGCTTTGATCAGCCCCAGCATTTT. Translated, it gives CASSRFDQPQHF.

The table lists this clone with a few counts. The chain combines TRBV19 with TRBJ2-2; 10 nucleotides match TRBD1. Germline V gene sequence: CDR1 LNHDA, CDR2 SQIVND (reference sequence). V shed 6 bases and J 3 bases; nucleotides not matched to a gene: 7. The CDR3 totals 16 residues. The CDR3 DNA sequence: TGTGCCAGTAGGCCCGGGGACAGGGGCGACACCGGGGAGCTGTTTTTT. Encoded protein: CASRPGDRGDTGELFF.

Note on this clone: The same CDR3 is also encoded by other DNA sequences in this sample. This chain uses TRBV11-1 with TRBJ1-1, with D perhaps TRBD1 (6 bases). Trimming cost V 4 bases and J 2 bases, with 8 bases left between them. The CDR3 is made up of 13 amino acids. CDR1 is SGHAT, CDR2 FQDESV, per germline (reference sequence). The CDR3 sequence: CASSSQGNTEAFF. The DNA for the CDR3 is TGTGCCAGCAGCTCACAGGGTAACACTGAAGCTTTCTTT.

This clone was counted only a few times. The rearrangement uses TRBV9 and TRBJ2-3; 8 bases are a match to TRBD2. Per the germline V gene, CDR1 is SGDLS and CDR2 is YYNGEE. With 0 bases clipped from V and 5 bases from J, the junction kept 5 bases outside the gene matches. The CDR3 extends over 15 amino acids. CDR3 bases: TGTGCCAGCAGCGTAGTAGCGGGGAGGGGAGATACGCAGTATTTT. This encodes CASSVVAGRGDTQYF.

V is TRBV7-3 and J is TRBJ1-4, with 8 bases fitting TRBD1. The ends lost 5 bases at V and 7 bases at J; junction bases unmatched: 9. Germline CDR1 and CDR2: SGHTA and FQGTGA. This CDR3 contains 15 residues. In DNA form, the CDR3 reads TGTGCCAGCAGCCCGTCGGGACAGGAGCCTGAAAAACTGTTTTTT. Its translation: CASSPSGQEPEKLFF.

Concerning this clone itself: An end of the junction does not agree with germline; a read error may underlie this. Other DNA sequences in the same sample also yield this CDR3. V usage is TRBV4-1 and J usage is TRBJ2-5, with 11 bases that match TRBD2. The CDR3 totals 17 residues. CDR1 MGHRA and CDR2 YSYEKL come from the germline V gene. The CDR3: CASSQTDSGGGQETQYF. The CDR3 DNA reads as TGCGCTAGCAGCCAGACAGATAGCGGGGGGGGCCAAGAGACCCAGTACTTC.

On this clone: A read error may produce the germline difference seen at one junction end. The chain recombines TRBV7-7 with TRBJ2-5; 12 positions match TRBD2. CDR1 SSHAT and CDR2 FNYEAQ come from the germline V gene (reference sequence). The CDR3 length is 14 residues. The CDR3 sequence: CASSQGLAGETQYF. In nucleotides, the CDR3 is TGTGCTAGCAGCCAAGGACTAGCGGGGGAGACCCAGTACTTC. The variable domain in full, completed from reference TRBV7-7 and TRBJ2-5, reads GAGVSQSPRYKVTKRGQDVTLRCDPISSHATLYWYQQALGQGPEFLTYFNYEAQPDKSGLPSDRFSAERPEGSISTLTIQRTEQRDSAMYRCASSQGLAGETQYFGPGTRLLVL.

The chain couples TRBV6-5 to TRBJ1-2, with D possibly being TRBD1 (6 bases). Germline-derived CDR1 and CDR2 are MNHEY and SVGAGI. The CDR3 has 15 amino acids. The V gene lost 7 bases and the J gene lost 6 bases, with 21 bases spanning the gap. The CDR3 bases are TGTGCCAGCAATGCCCATACGGGGGCTGGGGATGGCTACACCTTC. Translating it yields CASNAHTGAGDGYTF.

This sequence joins TRBV5-8 and TRBJ1-1; D ambiguous. V lost 2 bases and J lost 0, with 5 bases in between. The germline gives CDR1 SGHTS, CDR2 YDEGEE. The CDR3 runs 13 residues. The CDR3 loop reads CASSLTVNTEAFF. The CDR3 DNA follows: TGTGCCAGCAGCTTAACGGTGAACACTGAAGCTTTCTTT.

This clone was seen a single time. This chain connects TRBV9 to TRBJ2-5; perhaps TRBD1 as D (6 bases). The germline V gene has CDR1 SGDLS and CDR2 YYNGEE. The germline V and J ends were trimmed by 0 bases and 4 bases, with 16 bases remaining between them. The CDR3 is made up of 16 amino acids. The CDR3 is CASSVEFGQTGETQYF. As DNA, the CDR3 is TGTGCCAGCAGCGTAGAATTCGGACAGACGGGAGAGACCCAGTACTTC.

The chain couples TRBV11-2 to TRBJ2-3, with D possibly being TRBD2 (5 bases). The CDR3 is 15 residues long. Germline CDR1 reads SGHAT; CDR2 reads FQNNGV. The V end lost 0 bases, the J end lost 2 bases, and 9 bases lay between the germline ends. The CDR3, as DNA: TGTGCCAGCAGCTTAGAGGGCCGGGACACAGATACGCAGTATTTT. It specifies CASSLEGRDTDTQYF.

This sequence joins TRBV21-1 and TRBJ2-2. TRBV21-1 is an annotated pseudogene. This CDR3 comprises 17 residues. The CDR3 spells CASSKARQGVETGELFF. CDR3 in DNA: TGTGCCAGCAGCAAAGCCCGGCAGGGAGTAGAAACCGGGGAGCTGTTTTTT.

The V call is TRBV28, the J call TRBJ1-2; the D gene is possibly TRBD1 (5 bases). Between the trimmed V and J ends, which lost 6 bases and 5 bases, there was a span of 19 bases. The germline V gene encodes CDR1 MDHEN and CDR2 SYDVKM. This CDR3 is 15 amino acids long. DNA for the CDR3: TGTGCCAGCAGCCTTCACCGGGACGGATTATATGGCTACACCTTC. It encodes CASSLHRDGLYGYTF.